The next 3 T cell receptor beta chains were all read from a single sample in a study of cytomegalovirus exposure and HLA in healthy donors. The PCR had 60 Vbeta and 13 Jbeta primers. Sequenced by immunoSEQ multiplex PCR; TCRdb stores in-frame clones only, minus some. Of 150,000 or so clones listed, less than 80% are singletons. Material: PBMCs. All receptors derive from a man in his thirties or forties in good health and CMV-seronegative.

The DNA of the CDR3 is TGTGCCTGGGCAGGGGCGACCACAGATACGCAGTATTTT. Its protein product is CAWAGATTDTQYF. The chain uses TRBV30 and TRBJ2-3; possible D gene TRBD1, 6 bases. Trimming pared 5 bases from V and 2 bases from J, leaving 11 bases between. This CDR3 contains 13 residues. Germline V gives CDR1 GTSNPN, CDR2 SVGIG (reference sequence).

J is TRBJ2-7 and V is TRBV7-9; 12 bases line up with TRBD2. Germline V lookup: CDR1 SEHNR, CDR2 FQNEAQ (reference sequence). V was clipped by 4 bases and J by 3 bases; unmatched bases: 4. The CDR3 runs to 15 residues. The DNA for the CDR3 is TGTGCCAGCAGCTCGCAGACTAGCGGGGGCTACGAGCAGTACTTC. Protein sequence: CASSSQTSGGYEQYF.

This chain joins TRBV15 and TRBJ2-1; weak D call: TRBD1 (6 bases). This CDR3 spans 16 amino acids. Germline V CDR1 and CDR2: LNHNV, YYDKDF (reference sequence). The V end lost 0 bases, the J end lost 7 bases, and 16 bases lay between the germline ends. The CDR3 bases are TGTGCCACCAGCAGAGATCTGGGGGAGAGGGGGAATGAGCAGTTCTTC. Amino acids: CATSRDLGERGNEQFF.